This record looks at one T cell receptor beta chain sequence and its context. Its antigen is unknown. The record has no base qualities; no much larger clone is one base away. TCRbeta CDR3 regions were amplified from genomic DNA using the immunoSEQ Assay, a bias-controlled multiplex PCR. The authors processed their data as follows. The number of nucleated cells in each sample was estimated from the amplification of reference gene primers within the assay. To quantify the absolute abundance of each unique TCRbeta CDR3 rearrangement, sequence reads were collapsed and filtered. For each sample, productive Simpson clonality was calculated by taking the square root of Simpson's diversity index across productive rearrangements. TCRdb provides this immuneACCESS table in a form limited to in-frame rearrangements. Some clones are lacking; in checked studies, under half of them reflect an unresolved V gene, and why the rest are absent is not known. The D gene and trimming were derived from the DNA, and the V and J assignments and clone size from that table. The sample contains 260,000 or so clones, roughly 79% of them found a single time. The ten largest make up 6.5% to 8.5% of the sample.

The record originates from a study of blood T cell repertoires in COVID-19 (dated by TCRdb to the early 2020s). A note on the overall study: The collaborator samples originated in the United States, Italy and Spain and spanned the acute and convalescent phases of COVID-19. The material from the prospective study consisted of cDNA or gDNA derived from T cells, B-cell-depleted T cells, or PBMCs. Deeply sampled blood TCRbeta repertoires from subjects exposed to, actively infected with, or recovered from COVID-19 were included in the dataset. The samples were drawn from two sources: the first 160 participants of the ongoing ImmuneRACE study, and fewer than 1,500 subjects contributed by 6 global collaborators. The sample metadata nearly always contained a de-identified subject ID, COVID-19 status, age in years and sex. HLA class I and class II types, where available, came from metadata supplied by the sample provider rather than from assay-based typing. The repertoires were released in a freely available public database intended as a resource for research on the immune response to SARS-CoV-2.

One collaborating source in Seattle enrolled patients while the patients were actively infected and followed the patients over time throughout the course of disease. Collaborating institutions collected whole blood in K2EDTA tubes following their own protocols. For TCRbeta analysis, collaborators shipped samples in one of three forms: frozen whole blood, isolated PBMCs, or DNA extracted from either of those sample types. What the study reported, not specific to this receptor: The quantity of clinical and demographic metadata differed by source and by participant and was supplied without curation.

This receptor was taken from a woman at least 80 years old with COVID-19, enrolled during active disease. Sequenced sample: peripheral blood.

The CDR3 amino acid sequence is: CASSQYNYGYTF. The base sequence is TGTGCCAGCAGCCAGTATAACTATGGCTACACCTTC. Recombination linked TRBV6-6 to TRBJ1-2; the D gene identity is not certain. The germline V gene (reference sequence) sets CDR1 to MNHNY and CDR2 to SVGAGI. V is cut by 6 bases and J by 1 base, and the space between the germline ends is 6 bases. The CDR3 spans 12 residues, from the cysteine through the phenylalanine. Just the 36-base CDR3 DNA is kept, in frame starting at base 1.